These 21 T cell receptor beta chains were sequenced from one sample in a study of cytomegalovirus exposure and HLA in healthy donors. The assay was immunoSEQ multiplex PCR, and TCRdb's table has in-frame clones only and misses some. The table records more than 95,000 clones, about 83% of them present only once. Material: PBMCs. All receptors come from a man aged 18 to 30 in good health and CMV-seronegative.

The V and J genes are TRBV7-7 and TRBJ2-2; 8 bases agree with TRBD1. The germline CDR1 and CDR2 sequences are SSHAT and FNYEAQ (reference sequence). CDR3 length: 17 amino acids. V shed 5 bases, J shed 0 bases, and the junction held 8 bases outside the gene matches. The CDR3, as DNA: TGTGCCAGCAGCCCAGGTCCGGGACAGGCGAACACCGGGGAGCTGTTTTTT. Translated, it gives CASSPGPGQANTGELFF. Using reference TRBV7-7 and TRBJ2-2 for the parts outside the CDR3, the full variable domain is GAGVSQSPRYKVTKRGQDVTLRCDPISSHATLYWYQQALGQGPEFLTYFNYEAQPDKSGLPSDRFSAERPEGSISTLTIQRTEQRDSAMYRCASSPGPGQANTGELFFGEGSRLTVL.

For the CDR3, the DNA is TGTGCCAGCAGCTCGGTCCTAGCGGGAGAGACGCAGTATTTT. Amino acid sequence: CASSSVLAGETQYF. The rearrangement uses TRBV5-6 and TRBJ2-3, with 10 bases aligning to TRBD2. CDR1 is SGHDT, CDR2 YYEEEE, per germline. This CDR3 has 14 residues. Germline trimming cut 3 bases from V and 9 bases from J; bases unmatched to any gene: 7.

The chain joins TRBV5-1 to TRBJ1-6; D is uncertain. CDR3 length equals 15 residues. V was clipped by 3 bases and J by 9 bases, with 16 bases between them. Germline V CDR1 and CDR2: SGHRS, YFSETQ. Here the CDR3 DNA reads TGCGCCAGCAGCTCTGGTAGCGGCCTCGGTTCACCCCTCCACTTT. It yields the protein CASSSGSGLGSPLHF.

The chain recombines TRBV27 with TRBJ2-3; a possible D gene is TRBD1 (6 bases). There are 15 residues in the CDR3. The V gene's germline CDR1 is MNHEY and CDR2 SMNVEV (reference sequence). The germline V and J ends were trimmed by 5 bases and 2 bases, with 14 bases remaining between them. In nucleotides, the CDR3 is TGTGCCAGCAGTCCAGGACAGTACTTCACAGATACGCAGTATTTT. It codes for CASSPGQYFTDTQYF.

The chain recombines TRBV27 with TRBJ2-6; TRBD1 aligns across 11 bases. The CDR3 spans 19 residues. The V gene end was trimmed by 5 bases and the J gene end by 0 bases; junction bases not matched to a gene: 9. Germline V CDR1 and CDR2: MNHEY, SMNVEV (reference sequence). The CDR3 nucleotides are TGTGCCAGCAGTCCCCACACGGGACAGGGGGACTCTGGGGCCAACGTCCTGACTTTC. It is translated as CASSPHTGQGDSGANVLTF.

This clone is a singleton in its sample. Sequence at one end of the junction differs from germline and may be a read error. The gene calls are TRBV19 and TRBJ1-5; 9 positions agree with TRBD1. This CDR3 is built from 15 residues. Germline V CDR1 and CDR2: LNHDA, SQIVND (reference sequence). The CDR3 bases are TGTGCCAGTAGTCCGGACAGGGGAAAAGGTCAGGCCCAGCATTTT. Translated, it gives CASSPDRGKGQAQHF.

This chain connects TRBV10-3 to TRBJ2-3; no clear D. The germline V gene encodes CDR1 ENHRY and CDR2 SYGVKD. V was pared by 2 bases and J by 4 bases, with 19 bases between. CDR3 size: 17 residues. The CDR3 nucleotides are TGTGCCATCAGTGAGCCCCGAGCAAGCCCCTCCTCAGATACGCAGTATTTT. It codes for CAISEPRASPSSDTQYF.

The chain employs TRBV27 and TRBJ2-2, with 11 bases that match TRBD1. Germline-derived CDR1 and CDR2 are MNHEY and SMNVEV (reference sequence). The CDR3 length is 15 residues. V lost 6 bases, J lost 5 bases, and 5 bases stayed unmatched. Written as DNA, the CDR3 is TGTGCCAGCAGCCGCGGACAGGGGGCAACCGGGGAGCTGTTTTTT. Translated, it gives CASSRGQGATGELFF.

This clone was counted a single time. J is TRBJ1-1 and V is TRBV11-3; D is unclear. The germline V gene encodes CDR1 SGHNT and CDR2 YENEEA. V dropped 3 bases and J dropped 8 bases, with 13 bases sitting between them. The CDR3 has 13 residues. CDR3 sequence reads: CASSFGPMSEAFF. CDR3 DNA: TGTGCCAGCAGCTTTGGGCCGATGTCCGAAGCTTTCTTT.

The chain has TRBV19 and TRBJ2-5, with D possibly matching TRBD1 (5 bases). The CDR3 runs 15 residues. Germline V gene sequence: CDR1 LNHDA, CDR2 SQIVND (reference sequence). Trimming pared 3 bases from V and 4 bases from J, leaving 15 bases between. CDR3 sequence (DNA): TGTGCCAGTAGTATTGGGCAGGGCGTTGGAGAGACCCAGTACTTC. Translation gives CASSIGQGVGETQYF. The full variable domain, with the rest looked up from reference TRBV19 and TRBJ2-5, is DGGITQSPKYLFRKEGQNVTLSCEQNLNHDAMYWYRQDPGQGLRLIYYSQIVNDFQKGDIAEGYSVSREKKESFPLTVTSAQKNPTAFYLCASSIGQGVGETQYFGPGTRLLVL.

This clone appeared a single time. This chain uses TRBV27 with TRBJ2-7; TRBD1 is a possible D gene (6 bases). The germline V gene encodes CDR1 MNHEY and CDR2 SMNVEV (reference sequence). Deletions cut 0 bases from V and 2 bases from J, with 14 bases between. The CDR3 extends over 16 amino acids. DNA of the CDR3: TGTGCCAGCAGTTTATCTTTGGGGGCCCTTACCTACGAGCAGTACTTC. This gives the protein CASSLSLGALTYEQYF.

The chain joins TRBV30 to TRBJ1-1; no definite D call. With 0 bases removed from V and 0 bases from J, the gap between germline ends came to 11 bases. Germline values: CDR1 GTSNPN, CDR2 SVGIG (reference sequence). The CDR3 covers 15 residues. Here the CDR3 reads CAWSVRGGMNTEAFF. In DNA, the CDR3 is TGTGCCTGGAGTGTACGCGGCGGCATGAACACTGAAGCTTTCTTT.

This chain connects TRBV27 to TRBJ2-1; D not resolved. Per germline, CDR1 MNHEY and CDR2 SMNVEV (reference sequence). The CDR3 is 12 residues long. Trimming cost V 7 bases and J 1 base, with 5 bases left between them. CDR3 residues: CASKTSYNEQFF. The CDR3 nucleotides read TGTGCCAGCAAGACATCCTACAATGAGCAGTTCTTC.

The V and J genes are TRBV7-6 and TRBJ2-2; 9 nucleotides agree with TRBD1. The CDR3 length is 18 residues. Germline V gene data show CDR1 as SGHVS and CDR2 as FNYEAQ. Unmatched junction bases numbered 12, after V lost 5 bases and J lost 2 bases. The CDR3 nucleotides read TGTGCCAGCAGCGAACCCCGGGACAGGGTTATTAACACCGGGGAGCTGTTTTTT. This translates into CASSEPRDRVINTGELFF.

The V gene is TRBV18, the J gene TRBJ2-2, with a tentative D call TRBD2 (7 bases). The V gene lost 3 bases and the J gene lost 3 bases, with 11 bases spanning the gap. The CDR3 has 15 amino acids. Germline-derived CDR1 and CDR2 are KGHSH and LQKENI. The DNA for the CDR3 is TGTGCCAGCTCACCCAGGGGAGGGGACACCGGGGAGCTGTTTTTT. Amino acid sequence: CASSPRGGDTGELFF.

The CDR3 loop is CASSLGSAGTNTGELFF. The CDR3 DNA reads as TGTGCCAGCAGCTTAGGTTCCGCGGGAACAAACACCGGGGAGCTGTTTTTT. The gene calls are TRBV7-9 and TRBJ2-2; perhaps TRBD2 as D (6 bases). V gave up 1 base and J gave up 2 bases, with 14 bases separating them. CDR1 is SEHNR and CDR2 is FQNEAQ in the germline V gene (reference sequence). This CDR3 region has 17 residues.

The chain joins TRBV18 to TRBJ2-2, with 7 bases aligning to TRBD2. The CDR3 is 17 amino acids. V was pared by 3 bases and J by 0 bases, with 7 bases of the junction left unmatched. Per germline, CDR1 KGHSH and CDR2 LQKENI. CDR3 loop: CASSPRYGGSNTGELFF. The CDR3 DNA reads TGTGCCAGCTCACCGAGATACGGGGGGTCGAACACCGGGGAGCTGTTTTTT.

This chain connects TRBV27 to TRBJ2-1; TRBD2 matches 14 bases. The CDR3 covers 18 residues. Germline V gene data show CDR1 as MNHEY and CDR2 as SMNVEV (reference sequence). V dropped 2 bases and J dropped 4; count of bases not matched to a gene: 7. The CDR3 reads CASSLTPGLAGGYNEQFF. In nucleotides, the CDR3 is TGTGCCAGCAGTTTAACCCCTGGACTAGCGGGAGGTTACAATGAGCAGTTCTTC.

The gene calls are TRBV11-2 and TRBJ2-2, with TRBD1 identical over 9 bases. The length of the CDR3 is 15 residues. Per germline, CDR1 SGHAT and CDR2 FQNNGV. The V gene end was trimmed by 5 bases and the J gene end by 5 bases; junction bases not matched to a gene: 6. CDR3 coding DNA: TGTGCCAGCAGCCTACAGGGGGCAGGAACCGGGGAGCTGTTTTTT. Protein: CASSLQGAGTGELFF. Variable domain in full (rest from reference TRBV11-2 and TRBJ2-2): EAGVAQSPRYKIIEKRQSVAFWCNPISGHATLYWYQQILGQGPKLLIQFQNNGVVDDSQLPKDRFSAERLKGVDSTLKIQPAKLEDSAVYLCASSLQGAGTGELFFGEGSRLTVL.

The gene calls are TRBV18 and TRBJ2-7; possible D gene TRBD2, 7 bases. This CDR3 is built from 15 residues. Looked up from germline, CDR1 is KGHSH and CDR2 is LQKENI. Trimming removed 1 base at V and 3 bases at J, with 13 bases between. The CDR3 DNA reads as TGTGCCAGCTCACCACTCCCAGGGGACTACTACGAGCAGTACTTC. It is translated as CASSPLPGDYYEQYF.

The table lists this clone with a count of one. The genes are TRBV11-2 and TRBJ1-6; possibly TRBD1 for D (6 bases). V lost 2 bases, J lost 6 bases, and 8 bases lay in between. The germline V gene encodes CDR1 SGHAT and CDR2 FQNNGV. The CDR3 is 14 residues long. The CDR3 spells CASSLQGPNSPLHF. For the CDR3, the DNA is TGTGCCAGCAGCTTACAGGGGCCTAATTCACCCCTCCACTTT.